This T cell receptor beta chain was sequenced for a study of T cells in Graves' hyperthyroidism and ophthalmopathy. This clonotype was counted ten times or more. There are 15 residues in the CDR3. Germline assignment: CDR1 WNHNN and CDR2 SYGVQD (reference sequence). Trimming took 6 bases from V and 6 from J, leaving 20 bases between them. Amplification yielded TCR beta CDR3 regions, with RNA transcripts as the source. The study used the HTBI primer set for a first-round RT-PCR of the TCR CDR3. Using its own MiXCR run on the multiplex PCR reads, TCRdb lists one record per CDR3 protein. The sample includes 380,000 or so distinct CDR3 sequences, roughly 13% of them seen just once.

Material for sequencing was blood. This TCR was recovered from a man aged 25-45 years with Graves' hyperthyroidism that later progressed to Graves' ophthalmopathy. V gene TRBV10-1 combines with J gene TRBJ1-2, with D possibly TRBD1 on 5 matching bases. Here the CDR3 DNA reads TGCGCCAGCAGCGGGACCCAAACCCCGGTGGATGGCTACACCTTC. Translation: CASSGTQTPVDGYTF.